The rows below give T cell receptor beta chains drawn from one sample of a study of control samples from healthy donors and cancer patients. The table came from immunoSEQ multiplex PCR; TCRdb's copy has only in-frame clones and leaves some out. The sample contains almost 85,000 clones, 94% of which appear only once. The sequencing sample was made of blood. These receptors were collected from a young woman in good health. Each CDR3 is given with its conserved first and last residue. D genes are given only for firm matches. Clone size is shown for a subset of rows, as once, few, many or a class of expanded clone.

V gene	D gene	J gene	clone size	CDR3 protein	CDR3 DNA
TRBV10-3	TRBD2	TRBJ2-3	-	CAISDRREGYTQYF	TGTGCCATCAGTGATCGGCGGGAGGGTTATACGCAGTATTTT
TRBV19	-	TRBJ2-2	-	CASSGGPKNTGELFF	TGTGCCAGTAGCGGGGGCCCGAAAAACACCGGGGAGCTGTTTTTT
TRBV28	-	TRBJ1-2	-	CASSPRGQSGYGYTF	TGTGCCAGCAGTCCACGGGGGCAGTCAGGCTATGGCTACACCTTC
TRBV3-1/TRBV3-2	-	TRBJ1-2	-	CASSQGVWGGAGYTF	TGTGCCAGCAGCCAAGGAGTGTGGGGGGGCGCGGGCTACACCTTC
TRBV29-1	-	TRBJ2-1	-	CSTRPLFAGNNEQFF	TGCAGCACCCGCCCGCTTTTTGCGGGAAACAATGAGCAGTTCTTC
TRBV27	TRBD2	TRBJ2-1	-	CASSPGTSGANEQFF	TGTGCCAGCAGTCCCGGGACTAGCGGGGCCAATGAGCAGTTCTTC
TRBV18	-	TRBJ1-6	few	CASSPTTGLGRDLHF	TGTGCCAGCTCACCCACGACAGGCTTGGGCCGAGACCTCCACTTT
TRBV18	-	TRBJ2-3	-	CASSPRGITDTQYF	TGTGCCAGCTCACCTCGGGGGATAACAGATACGCAGTATTTT
TRBV6-2/TRBV6-3	TRBD2	TRBJ2-5	-	CASSYWIAGLKETQYF	TGTGCCAGCAGTTACTGGATAGCGGGGCTAAAAGAGACCCAGTACTTC
TRBV28	-	TRBJ2-3	once	CASSSQRTSTDTQYF	TGTGCCAGCAGTTCCCAAAGGACAAGCACAGATACGCAGTATTTT
TRBV18	-	TRBJ1-1	-	CASSPTAPLLGVGTEAFF	TGTGCCAGCTCACCAACGGCCCCTCTCCTGGGGGTTGGCACTGAAGCTTTCTTT
TRBV28	TRBD2	TRBJ2-7	once	CASSPGSGGGSYEQYF	TGTGCCAGCAGTCCGGGGAGCGGCGGGGGCTCCTACGAGCAGTACTTC